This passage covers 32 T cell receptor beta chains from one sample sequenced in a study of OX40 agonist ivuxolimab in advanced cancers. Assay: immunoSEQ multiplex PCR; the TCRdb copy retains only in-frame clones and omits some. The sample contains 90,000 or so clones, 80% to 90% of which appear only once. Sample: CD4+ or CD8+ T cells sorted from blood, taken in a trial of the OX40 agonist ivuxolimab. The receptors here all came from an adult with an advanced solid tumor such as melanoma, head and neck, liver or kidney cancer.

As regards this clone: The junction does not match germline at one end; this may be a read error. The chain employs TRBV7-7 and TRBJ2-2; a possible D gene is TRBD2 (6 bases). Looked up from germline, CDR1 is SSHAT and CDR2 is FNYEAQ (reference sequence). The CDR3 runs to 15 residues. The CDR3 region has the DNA TGTGCTAGCAGCGTCACCGGGGGTATAACCGGGGAGCTGTTTTTT. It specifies CASSVTGGITGELFF. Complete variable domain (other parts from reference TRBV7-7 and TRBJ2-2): GAGVSQSPRYKVTKRGQDVTLRCDPISSHATLYWYQQALGQGPEFLTYFNYEAQPDKSGLPSDRFSAERPEGSISTLTIQRTEQRDSAMYRCASSVTGGITGELFFGEGSRLTVL.

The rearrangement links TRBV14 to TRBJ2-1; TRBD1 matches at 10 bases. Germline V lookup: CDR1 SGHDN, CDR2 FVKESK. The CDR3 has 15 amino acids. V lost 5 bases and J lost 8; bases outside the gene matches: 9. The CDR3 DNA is TGTGCCAGCAGCAGAACGACAGGGGGCGTGGATGAGCAGTTCTTC. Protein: CASSRTTGGVDEQFF.

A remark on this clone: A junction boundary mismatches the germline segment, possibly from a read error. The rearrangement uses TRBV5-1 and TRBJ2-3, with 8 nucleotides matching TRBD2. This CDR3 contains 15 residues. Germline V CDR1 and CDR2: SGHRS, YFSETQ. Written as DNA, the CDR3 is TGCGCCAGCAGCTTAGCGGGGGCGACCACAGATGCGCAGTATTTT. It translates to CASSLAGATTDAQYF.

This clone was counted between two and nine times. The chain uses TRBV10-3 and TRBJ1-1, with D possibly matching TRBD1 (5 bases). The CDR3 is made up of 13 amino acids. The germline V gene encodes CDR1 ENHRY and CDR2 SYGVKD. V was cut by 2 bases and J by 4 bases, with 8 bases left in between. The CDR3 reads CAISEEGSTEAFF. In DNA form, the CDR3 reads TGTGCCATCAGTGAGGAGGGGAGCACTGAAGCTTTCTTT.

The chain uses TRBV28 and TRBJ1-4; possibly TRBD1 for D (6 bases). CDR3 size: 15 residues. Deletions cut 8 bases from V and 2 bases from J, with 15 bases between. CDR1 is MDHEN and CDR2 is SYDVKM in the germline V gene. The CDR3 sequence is CASSNRVGTNEKLFF. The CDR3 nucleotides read TGTGCCAGCTCGAACAGGGTAGGGACTAATGAAAAACTGTTTTTT.

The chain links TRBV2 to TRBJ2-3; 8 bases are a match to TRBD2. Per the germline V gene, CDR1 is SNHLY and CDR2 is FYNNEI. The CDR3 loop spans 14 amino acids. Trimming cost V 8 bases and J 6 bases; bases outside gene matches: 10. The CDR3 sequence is CASGAGDLTDTQYF. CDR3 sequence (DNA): TGTGCCAGCGGAGCGGGAGACTTGACGGATACGCAGTATTTT.

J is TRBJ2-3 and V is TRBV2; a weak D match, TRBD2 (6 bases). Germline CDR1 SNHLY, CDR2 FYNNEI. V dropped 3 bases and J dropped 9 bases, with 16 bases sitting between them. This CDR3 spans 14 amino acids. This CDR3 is CASSDALATATQYF. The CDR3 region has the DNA TGTGCCAGCAGTGACGCACTAGCCACGGCCACGCAGTATTTT.

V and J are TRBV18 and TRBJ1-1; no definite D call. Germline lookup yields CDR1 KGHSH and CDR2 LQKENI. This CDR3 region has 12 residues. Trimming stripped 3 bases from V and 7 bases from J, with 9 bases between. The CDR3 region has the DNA TGTGCCAGCTCACCGATGAACCGTGAAGCTTTCTTT. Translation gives CASSPMNREAFF.

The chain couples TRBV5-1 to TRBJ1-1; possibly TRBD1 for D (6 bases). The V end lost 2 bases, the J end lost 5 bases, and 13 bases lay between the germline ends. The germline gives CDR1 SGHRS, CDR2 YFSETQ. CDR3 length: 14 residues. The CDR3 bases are TGCGCCAGCAGCTTAGGGGGGCTGGGGACTGAAGCTTTCTTT. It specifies CASSLGGLGTEAFF.

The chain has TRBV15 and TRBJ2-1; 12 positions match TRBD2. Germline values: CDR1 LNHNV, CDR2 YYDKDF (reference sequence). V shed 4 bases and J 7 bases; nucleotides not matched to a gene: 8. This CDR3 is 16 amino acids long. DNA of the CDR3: TGTGCCACCAGCAAAGGACTAGCGGGACAACTGAATGAGCAGTTCTTC. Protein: CATSKGLAGQLNEQFF.

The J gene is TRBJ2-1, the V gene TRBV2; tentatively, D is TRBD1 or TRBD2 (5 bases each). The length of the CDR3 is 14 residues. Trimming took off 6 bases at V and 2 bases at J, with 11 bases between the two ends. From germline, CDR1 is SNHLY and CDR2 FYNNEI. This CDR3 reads CASRTGTAYNEQFF. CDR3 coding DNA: TGTGCCAGCAGAACCGGGACCGCCTACAATGAGCAGTTCTTC.

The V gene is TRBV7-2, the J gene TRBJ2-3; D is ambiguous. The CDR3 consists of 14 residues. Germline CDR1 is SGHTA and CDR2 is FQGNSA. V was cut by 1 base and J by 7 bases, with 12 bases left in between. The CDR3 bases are TGTGCCAGCAGCTTAGAGCAGGCCGAGAATACGCAGTATTTT. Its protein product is CASSLEQAENTQYF. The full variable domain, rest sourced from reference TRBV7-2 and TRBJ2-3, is GAGVSQSPSNKVTEKGKDVELRCDPISGHTALYWYRQSLGQGLEFLIYFQGNSAPDKSGLPSDRFSAERTGGSVSTLTIQRTQQEDSAVYLCASSLEQAENTQYFGPGTRLTVL.

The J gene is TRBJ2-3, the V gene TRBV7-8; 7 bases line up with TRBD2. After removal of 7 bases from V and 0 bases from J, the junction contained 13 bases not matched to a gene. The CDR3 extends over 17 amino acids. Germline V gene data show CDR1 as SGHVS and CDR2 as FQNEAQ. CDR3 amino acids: CASTSTRQRGSTDTQYF. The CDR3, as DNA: TGTGCCAGCACCTCAACCCGGCAGCGGGGTAGCACAGATACGCAGTATTTT.

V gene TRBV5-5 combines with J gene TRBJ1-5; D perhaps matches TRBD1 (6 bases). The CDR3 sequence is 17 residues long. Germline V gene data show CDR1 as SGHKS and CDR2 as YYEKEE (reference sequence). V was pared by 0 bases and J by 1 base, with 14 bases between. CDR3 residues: CASSLGTGRVSNQPQHF. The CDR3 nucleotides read TGTGCCAGCAGCTTGGGAACAGGGAGGGTAAGCAATCAGCCCCAGCATTTT.

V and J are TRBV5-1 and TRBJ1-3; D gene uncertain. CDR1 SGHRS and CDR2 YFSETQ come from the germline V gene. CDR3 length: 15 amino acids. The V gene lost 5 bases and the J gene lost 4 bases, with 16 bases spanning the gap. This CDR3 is CASSPDGRVGNTIYF. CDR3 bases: TGCGCCAGCAGTCCCGACGGACGGGTAGGAAACACCATATATTTT. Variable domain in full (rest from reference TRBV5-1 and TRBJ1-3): KAGVTQTPRYLIKTRGQQVTLSCSPISGHRSVSWYQQTPGQGLQFLFEYFSETQRNKGNFPGRFSGRQFSNSRSEMNVSTLELGDSALYLCASSPDGRVGNTIYFGEGSWLTVV.

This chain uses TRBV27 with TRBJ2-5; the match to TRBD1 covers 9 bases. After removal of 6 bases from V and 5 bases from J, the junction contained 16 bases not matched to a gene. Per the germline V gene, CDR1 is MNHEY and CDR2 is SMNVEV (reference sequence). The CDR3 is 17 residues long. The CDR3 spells CASSLGTGRWGGETQYF. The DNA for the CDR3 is TGTGCCAGCAGCCTAGGGACAGGGAGGTGGGGTGGGGAGACCCAGTACTTC.

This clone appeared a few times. The CDR3 is CASSYPGLETQYF. DNA for the CDR3: TGCGCCAGCAGCTACCCGGGATTAGAGACCCAGTACTTC. This rearrangement joins TRBV5-1 to TRBJ2-5, with a weak D call TRBD2 (5 bases). V shed 3 bases and J shed 4 bases, with 10 bases lying between them. The CDR3 spans 13 residues. CDR1 SGHRS and CDR2 YFSETQ come from the germline V gene.

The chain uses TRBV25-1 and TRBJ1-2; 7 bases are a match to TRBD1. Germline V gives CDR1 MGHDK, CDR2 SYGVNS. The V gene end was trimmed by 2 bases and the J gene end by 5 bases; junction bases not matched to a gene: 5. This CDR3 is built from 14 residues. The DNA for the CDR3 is TGTGCCAGCAGTGAAGCGGGGACAGCTTATGGCTACACCTTC. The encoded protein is CASSEAGTAYGYTF.

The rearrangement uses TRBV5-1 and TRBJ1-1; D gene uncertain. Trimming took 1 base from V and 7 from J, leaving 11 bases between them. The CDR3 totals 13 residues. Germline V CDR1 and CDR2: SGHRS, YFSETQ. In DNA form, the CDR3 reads TGCGCCAGCAGCTTGCCTAGGGTTGGTGAAGCTTTCTTT. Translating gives CASSLPRVGEAFF.

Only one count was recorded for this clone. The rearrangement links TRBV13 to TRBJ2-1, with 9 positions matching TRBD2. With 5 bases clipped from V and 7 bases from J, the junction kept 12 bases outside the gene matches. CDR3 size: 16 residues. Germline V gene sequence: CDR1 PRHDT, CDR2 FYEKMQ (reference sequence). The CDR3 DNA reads TGTGCCAGCAGCGCATTGGGGGCGGGAGGGAGGAATGAGCAGTTCTTC. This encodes CASSALGAGGRNEQFF. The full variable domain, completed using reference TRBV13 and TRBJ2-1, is AAGVIQSPRHLIKEKRETATLKCYPIPRHDTVYWYQQGPGQDPQFLISFYEKMQSDKGSIPDRFSAQQFSDYHSELNMSSLELGDSALYFCASSALGAGGRNEQFFGPGTRLTVL.

The CDR3 is CSVEPGSEAFF. The CDR3, as DNA: TGCAGCGTTGAGCCCGGGTCTGAAGCTTTCTTT. This chain links TRBV29-1 with TRBJ1-1; D unclear. This CDR3 contains 11 residues. Per germline, CDR1 SQVTM and CDR2 ANQGSEA. V shed 3 bases and J shed 6 bases, with 8 bases lying between them.

CDR3: CASSSGTGTHEQFF. The DNA of the CDR3 is TGTGCCAGCAGCTCCGGGACAGGGACCCATGAGCAGTTCTTC. This chain links TRBV7-9 with TRBJ2-1, with TRBD1 identical over 9 bases. V shed 4 bases and J 8 bases; nucleotides not matched to a gene: 6. The length of the CDR3 is 14 residues. Looked up from germline, CDR1 is SEHNR and CDR2 is FQNEAQ (reference sequence).

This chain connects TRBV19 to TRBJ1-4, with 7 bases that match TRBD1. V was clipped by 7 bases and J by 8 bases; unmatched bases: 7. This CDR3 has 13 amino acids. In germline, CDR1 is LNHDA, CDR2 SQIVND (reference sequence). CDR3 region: CASTDREREKLFF. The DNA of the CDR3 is TGTGCCAGTACAGACAGGGAAAGAGAAAAACTGTTTTTT.

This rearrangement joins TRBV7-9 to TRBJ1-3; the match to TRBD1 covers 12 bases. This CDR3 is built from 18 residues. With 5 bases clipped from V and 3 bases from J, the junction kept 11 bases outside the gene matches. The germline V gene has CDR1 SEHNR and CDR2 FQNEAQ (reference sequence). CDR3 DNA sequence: TGTGCCAGCAGCCGCTCCCCGGGACAGGGGGCTTATGGAAACACCATATATTTT. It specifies CASSRSPGQGAYGNTIYF. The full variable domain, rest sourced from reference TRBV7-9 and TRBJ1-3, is DTGVSQNPRHKITKRGQNVTFRCDPISEHNRLYWYRQTLGQGPEFLTYFQNEAQLEKSRLLSDRFSAERPKGSFSTLEIQRTEQGDSAMYLCASSRSPGQGAYGNTIYFGEGSWLTVV.

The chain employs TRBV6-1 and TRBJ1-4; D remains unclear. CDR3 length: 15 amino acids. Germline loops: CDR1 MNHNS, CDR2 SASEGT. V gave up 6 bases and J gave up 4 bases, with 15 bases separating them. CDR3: CASRSRGQLNEKLFF. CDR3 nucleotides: TGTGCCAGCAGGTCTCGAGGGCAACTTAATGAAAAACTGTTTTTT.

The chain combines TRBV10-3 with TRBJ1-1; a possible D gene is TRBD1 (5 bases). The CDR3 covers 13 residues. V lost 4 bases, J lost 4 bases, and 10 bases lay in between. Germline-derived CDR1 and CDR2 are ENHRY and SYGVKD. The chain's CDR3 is CAISGGGITEAFF. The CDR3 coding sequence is TGTGCCATCAGTGGGGGGGGAATCACTGAAGCTTTCTTT.

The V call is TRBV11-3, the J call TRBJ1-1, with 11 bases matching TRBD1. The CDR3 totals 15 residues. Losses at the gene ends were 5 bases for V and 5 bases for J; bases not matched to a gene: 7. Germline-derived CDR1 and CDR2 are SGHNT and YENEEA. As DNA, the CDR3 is TGTGCCAGCAGCCTTACCGGGACAGGGGGGACTGAAGCTTTCTTT. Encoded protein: CASSLTGTGGTEAFF.

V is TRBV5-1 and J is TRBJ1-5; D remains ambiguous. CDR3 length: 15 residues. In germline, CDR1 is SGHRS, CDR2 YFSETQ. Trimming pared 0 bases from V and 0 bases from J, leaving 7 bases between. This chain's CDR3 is CASSLEGYSNQPQHF. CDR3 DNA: TGCGCCAGCAGCTTGGAAGGTTATAGCAATCAGCCCCAGCATTTT.

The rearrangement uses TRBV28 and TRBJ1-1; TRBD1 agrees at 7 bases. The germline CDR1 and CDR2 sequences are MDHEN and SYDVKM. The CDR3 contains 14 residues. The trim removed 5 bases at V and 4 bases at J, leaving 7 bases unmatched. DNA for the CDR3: TGTGCCAGCAGTCCGATCACAGGGGCCACTGAAGCTTTCTTT. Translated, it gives CASSPITGATEAFF.

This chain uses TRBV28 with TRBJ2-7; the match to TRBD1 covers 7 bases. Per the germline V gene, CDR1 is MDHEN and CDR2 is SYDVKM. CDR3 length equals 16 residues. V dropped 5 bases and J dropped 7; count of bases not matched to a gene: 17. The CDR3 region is CASSPPTGTAKGEQYF. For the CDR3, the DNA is TGTGCCAGCAGTCCACCAACCGGGACAGCGAAGGGGGAGCAGTACTTC.

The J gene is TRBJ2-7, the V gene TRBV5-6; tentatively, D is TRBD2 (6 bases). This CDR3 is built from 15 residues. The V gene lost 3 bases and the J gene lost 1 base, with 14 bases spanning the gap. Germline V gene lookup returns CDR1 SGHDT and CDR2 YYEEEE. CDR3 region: CASSSGVQYSYEQYF. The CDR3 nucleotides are TGTGCCAGCAGCTCGGGAGTACAATATTCCTACGAGCAGTACTTC.

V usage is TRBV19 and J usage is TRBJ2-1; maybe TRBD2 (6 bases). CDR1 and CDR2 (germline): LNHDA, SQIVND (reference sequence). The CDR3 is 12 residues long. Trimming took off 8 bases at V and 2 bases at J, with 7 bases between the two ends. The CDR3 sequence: CASGGTYNEQFF. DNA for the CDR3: TGTGCCAGTGGGGGGACCTACAATGAGCAGTTCTTC.